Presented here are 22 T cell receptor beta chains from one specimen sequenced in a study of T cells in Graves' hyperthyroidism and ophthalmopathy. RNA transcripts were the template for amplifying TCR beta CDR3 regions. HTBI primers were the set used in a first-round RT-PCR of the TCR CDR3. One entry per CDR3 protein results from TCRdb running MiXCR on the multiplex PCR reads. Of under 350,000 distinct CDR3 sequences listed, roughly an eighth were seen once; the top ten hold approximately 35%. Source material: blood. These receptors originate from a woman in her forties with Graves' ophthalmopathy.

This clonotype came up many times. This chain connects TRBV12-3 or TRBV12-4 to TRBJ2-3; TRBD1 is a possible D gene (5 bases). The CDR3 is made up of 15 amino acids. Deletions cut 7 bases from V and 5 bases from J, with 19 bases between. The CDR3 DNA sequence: TGTGCCAGCACCTCAGGGCCCCCACTGTTAGATACGCAGTATTTT. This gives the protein CASTSGPPLLDTQYF.

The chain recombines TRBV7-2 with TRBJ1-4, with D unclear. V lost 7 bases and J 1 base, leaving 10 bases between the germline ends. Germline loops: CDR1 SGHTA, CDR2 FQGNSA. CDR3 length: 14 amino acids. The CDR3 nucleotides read TGTGCCAGCACTCTAAGTATAACTAATGAAAAACTGTTTTTT. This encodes CASTLSITNEKLFF.

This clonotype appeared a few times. The CDR3 protein is CASSGGTGHNQPQHF. As DNA, the CDR3 is TGTGCCAGCTCAGGGGGGACAGGCCACAATCAGCCCCAGCATTTT. The chain uses TRBV18 and TRBJ1-5; 8 bases are shared with TRBD1. The CDR3 loop spans 15 amino acids. Germline loops: CDR1 KGHSH, CDR2 LQKENI. The ends lost 5 bases at V and 3 bases at J; junction bases unmatched: 6.

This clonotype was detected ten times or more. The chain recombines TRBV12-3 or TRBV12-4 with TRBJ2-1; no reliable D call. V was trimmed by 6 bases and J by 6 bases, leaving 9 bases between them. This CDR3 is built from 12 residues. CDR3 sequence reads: CASRQTLNEQFF. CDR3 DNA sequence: TGTGCCAGCAGACAAACTCTCAATGAGCAGTTCTTC.

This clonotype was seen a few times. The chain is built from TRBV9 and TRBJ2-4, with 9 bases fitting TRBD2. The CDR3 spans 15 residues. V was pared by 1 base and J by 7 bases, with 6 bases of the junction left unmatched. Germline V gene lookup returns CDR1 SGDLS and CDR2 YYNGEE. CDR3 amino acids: CASSVNSAGGNIQYF. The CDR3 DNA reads TGTGCCAGCAGCGTAAACTCGGCGGGAGGGAACATTCAGTACTTC. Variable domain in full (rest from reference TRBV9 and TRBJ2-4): DSGVTQTPKHLITATGQRVTLRCSPRSGDLSVYWYQQSLDQGLQFLIQYYNGEERAKGNILERFSAQQFPDLHSELNLSSLELGDSALYFCASSVNSAGGNIQYFGAGTRLSVL.

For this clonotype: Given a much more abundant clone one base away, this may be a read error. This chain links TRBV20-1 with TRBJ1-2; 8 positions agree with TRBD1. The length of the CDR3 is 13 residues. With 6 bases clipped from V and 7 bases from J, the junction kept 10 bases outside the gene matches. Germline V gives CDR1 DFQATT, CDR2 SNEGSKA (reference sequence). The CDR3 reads CSALGQAGGGYTF. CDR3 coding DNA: TGCAGTGCCTTGGGACAGGCCGGAGGTGGCTACACCTTC.

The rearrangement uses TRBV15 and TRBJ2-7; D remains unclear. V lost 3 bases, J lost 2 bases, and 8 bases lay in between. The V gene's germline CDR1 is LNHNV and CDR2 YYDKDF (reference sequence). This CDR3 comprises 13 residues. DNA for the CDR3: TGTGCCACCAGCAGGGACGGAACCTACGAGCAGTACTTC. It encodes CATSRDGTYEQYF.

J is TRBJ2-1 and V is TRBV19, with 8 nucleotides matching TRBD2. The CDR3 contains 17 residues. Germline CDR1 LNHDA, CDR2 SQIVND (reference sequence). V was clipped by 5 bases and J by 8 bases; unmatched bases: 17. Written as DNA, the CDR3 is TGTGCCAGTAGTTGGCTAGCCGGGGGGGCCGGCGGTGATGAGCAGTTCTTC. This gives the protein CASSWLAGGAGGDEQFF. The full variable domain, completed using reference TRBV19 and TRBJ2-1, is DGGITQSPKYLFRKEGQNVTLSCEQNLNHDAMYWYRQDPGQGLRLIYYSQIVNDFQKGDIAEGYSVSREKKESFPLTVTSAQKNPTAFYLCASSWLAGGAGGDEQFFGPGTRLTVL.

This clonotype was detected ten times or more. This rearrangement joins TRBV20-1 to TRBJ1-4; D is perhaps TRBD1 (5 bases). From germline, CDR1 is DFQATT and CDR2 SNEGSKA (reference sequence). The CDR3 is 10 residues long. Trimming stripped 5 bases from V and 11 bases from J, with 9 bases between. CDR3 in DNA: TGCAGTGCTCCTCGGGGGAAACTGTTTTTT. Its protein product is CSAPRGKLFF.

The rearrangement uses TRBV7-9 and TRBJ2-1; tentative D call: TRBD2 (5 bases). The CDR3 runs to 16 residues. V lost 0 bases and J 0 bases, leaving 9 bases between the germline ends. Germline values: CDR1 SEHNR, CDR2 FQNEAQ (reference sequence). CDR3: CASSLAGVSSYNEQFF. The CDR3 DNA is TGTGCCAGCAGCTTAGCCGGGGTAAGCTCCTACAATGAGCAGTTCTTC.

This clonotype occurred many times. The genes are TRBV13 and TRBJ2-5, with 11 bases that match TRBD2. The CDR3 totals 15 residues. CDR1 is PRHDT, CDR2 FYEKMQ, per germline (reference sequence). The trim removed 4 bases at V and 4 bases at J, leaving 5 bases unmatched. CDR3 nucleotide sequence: TGTGCCAGCAGCTCCCAACTAGCGGGAGCAGAGACCCAGTACTTC. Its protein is CASSSQLAGAETQYF. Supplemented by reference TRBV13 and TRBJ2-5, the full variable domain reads AAGVIQSPRHLIKEKRETATLKCYPIPRHDTVYWYQQGPGQDPQFLISFYEKMQSDKGSIPDRFSAQQFSDYHSELNMSSLELGDSALYFCASSSQLAGAETQYFGPGTRLLVL.

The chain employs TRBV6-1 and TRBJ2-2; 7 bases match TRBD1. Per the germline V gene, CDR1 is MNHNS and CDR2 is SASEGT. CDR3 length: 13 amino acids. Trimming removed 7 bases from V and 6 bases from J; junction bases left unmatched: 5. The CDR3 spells CASTDREAGELFF. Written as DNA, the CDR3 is TGTGCCAGCACCGACAGGGAAGCCGGGGAGCTGTTTTTT.

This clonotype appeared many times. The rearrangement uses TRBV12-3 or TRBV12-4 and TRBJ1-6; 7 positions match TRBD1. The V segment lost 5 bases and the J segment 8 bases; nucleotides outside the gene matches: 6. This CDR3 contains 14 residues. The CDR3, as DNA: TGTGCCAGCAGTGTGACAGGGCACGATTCACCCCTCCACTTT. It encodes CASSVTGHDSPLHF.

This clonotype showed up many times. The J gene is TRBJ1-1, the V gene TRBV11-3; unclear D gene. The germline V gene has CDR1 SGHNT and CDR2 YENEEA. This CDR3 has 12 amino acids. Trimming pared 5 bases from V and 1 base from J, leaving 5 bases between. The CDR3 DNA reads TGTGCCAGCAGCCGTTCGAACACTGAAGCTTTCTTT. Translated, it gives CASSRSNTEAFF.

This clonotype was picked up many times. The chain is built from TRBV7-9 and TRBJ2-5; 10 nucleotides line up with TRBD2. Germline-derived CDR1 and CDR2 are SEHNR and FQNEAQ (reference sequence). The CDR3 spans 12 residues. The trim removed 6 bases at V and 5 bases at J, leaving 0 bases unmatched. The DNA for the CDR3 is TGTGCCAGCAGGGGACTAGCGGAGACCCAGTACTTC. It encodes CASRGLAETQYF. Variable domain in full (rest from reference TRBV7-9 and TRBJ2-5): DTGVSQNPRHKITKRGQNVTFRCDPISEHNRLYWYRQTLGQGPEFLTYFQNEAQLEKSRLLSDRFSAERPKGSFSTLEIQRTEQGDSAMYLCASRGLAETQYFGPGTRLLVL.

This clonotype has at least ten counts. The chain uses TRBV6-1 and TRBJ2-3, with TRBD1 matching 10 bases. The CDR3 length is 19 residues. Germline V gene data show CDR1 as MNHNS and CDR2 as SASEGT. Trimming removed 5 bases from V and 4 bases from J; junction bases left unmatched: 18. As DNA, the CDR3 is TGTGCCAGCAGTTCGACAGGGGGCAGCCCTTTAGCCACCGCAGATACGCAGTATTTT. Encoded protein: CASSSTGGSPLATADTQYF.

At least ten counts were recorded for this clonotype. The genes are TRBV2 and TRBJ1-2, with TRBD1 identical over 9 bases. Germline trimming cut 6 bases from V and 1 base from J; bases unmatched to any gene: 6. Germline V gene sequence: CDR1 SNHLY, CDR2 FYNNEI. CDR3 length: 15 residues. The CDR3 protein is CASRGTGSLNYGYTF. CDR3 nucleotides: TGTGCCAGCAGGGGGACAGGGTCCCTTAACTATGGCTACACCTTC.

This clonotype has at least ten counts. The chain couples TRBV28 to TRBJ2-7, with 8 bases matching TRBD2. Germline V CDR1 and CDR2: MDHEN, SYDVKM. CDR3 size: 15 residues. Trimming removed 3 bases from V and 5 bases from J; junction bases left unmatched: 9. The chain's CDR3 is CASSFGGGVVNEQYF. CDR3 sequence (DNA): TGTGCCAGCAGTTTCGGGGGGGGAGTTGTTAACGAGCAGTACTTC.

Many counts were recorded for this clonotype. Here the CDR3 reads CASSTGERVSSYNEQFF. The CDR3 nucleotides read TGTGCCAGCAGCACCGGAGAGCGGGTAAGCTCCTACAATGAGCAGTTCTTC. The chain couples TRBV7-9 to TRBJ2-1, with TRBD2 as a possible D gene (6 bases). Germline V gene lookup returns CDR1 SEHNR and CDR2 FQNEAQ (reference sequence). V was cut by 5 bases and J by 0 bases, with 17 bases left in between. The CDR3 contains 17 residues.

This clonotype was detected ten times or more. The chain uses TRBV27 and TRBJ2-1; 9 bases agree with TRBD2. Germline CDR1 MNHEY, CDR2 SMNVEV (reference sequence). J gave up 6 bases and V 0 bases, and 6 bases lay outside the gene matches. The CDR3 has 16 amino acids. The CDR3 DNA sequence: TGTGCCAGCAGTTTATCTAGCGGGAGTTGGGCCAATGAGCAGTTCTTC. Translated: CASSLSSGSWANEQFF.

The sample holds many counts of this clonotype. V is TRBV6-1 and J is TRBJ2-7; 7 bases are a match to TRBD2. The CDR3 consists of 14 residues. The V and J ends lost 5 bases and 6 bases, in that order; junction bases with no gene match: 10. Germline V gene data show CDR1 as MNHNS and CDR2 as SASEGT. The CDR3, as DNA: TGTGCCAGCAGTACTACGCCGGGACTACGCGAGCAGTACTTC. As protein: CASSTTPGLREQYF.

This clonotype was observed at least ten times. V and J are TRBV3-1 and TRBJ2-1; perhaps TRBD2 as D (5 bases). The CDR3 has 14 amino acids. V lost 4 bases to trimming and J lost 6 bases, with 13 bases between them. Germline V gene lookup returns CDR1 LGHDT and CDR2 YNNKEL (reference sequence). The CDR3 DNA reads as TGTGCCAGCAGCCCTCTATTCGGACTCAATGAGCAGTTCTTC. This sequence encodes CASSPLFGLNEQFF.